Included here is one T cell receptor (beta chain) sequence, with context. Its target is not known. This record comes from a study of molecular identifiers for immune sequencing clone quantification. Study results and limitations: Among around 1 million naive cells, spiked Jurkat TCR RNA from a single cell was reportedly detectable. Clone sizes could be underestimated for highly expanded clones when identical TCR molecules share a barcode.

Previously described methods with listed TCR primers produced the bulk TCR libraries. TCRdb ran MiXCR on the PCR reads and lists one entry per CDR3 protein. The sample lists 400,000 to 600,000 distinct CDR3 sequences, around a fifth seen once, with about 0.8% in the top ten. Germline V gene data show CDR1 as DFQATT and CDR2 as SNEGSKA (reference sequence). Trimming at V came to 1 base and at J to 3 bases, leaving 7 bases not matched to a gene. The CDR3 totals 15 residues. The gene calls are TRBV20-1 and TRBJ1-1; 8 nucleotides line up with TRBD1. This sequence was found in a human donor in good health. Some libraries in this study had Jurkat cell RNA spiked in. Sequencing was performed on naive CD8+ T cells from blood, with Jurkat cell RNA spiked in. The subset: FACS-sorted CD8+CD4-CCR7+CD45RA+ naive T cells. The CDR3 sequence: CSARVDRGGDTEAFF. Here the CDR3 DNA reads TGCAGTGCTAGAGTTGACAGGGGCGGGGACACTGAAGCTTTCTTT.